Listed below are T cell receptor beta chains from one sample, sequenced in a study of cytomegalovirus exposure and HLA in healthy donors. Using immunoSEQ multiplex PCR, the repertoire was profiled, and TCRdb retains in-frame clones only, with some absent. The repertoire holds 95,000 to 150,000 clones, with roughly 80% as singletons. Sequencing input: PBMCs. Source of these receptors: a man under 40 in good health and CMV-seronegative. Each CDR3 is given with its conserved first and last residue. The D gene is left open where the match is weak. Some rows have no size entry. The others give once, few or many, or a class for an expanded clone.

TRBD2	13	-	TRBV18	TRBJ2-5	TGTGCCAGTTGCCGGGGGGGCGAAGAGACCCAGTACTTC	CASCRGGEETQYF
TRBD1	15	few	TRBV6-5	TRBJ2-3	TGTGCCAGCAGTTACTCGACAGGGAGCACAGATACGCAGTATTTT	CASSYSTGSTDTQYF
TRBD2	14	-	TRBV10-2	TRBJ2-7	TGCGCCAGCCGTGGCGGGGGTAGAGCCTACGAGCAGTACTTC	CASRGGGRAYEQYF
TRBD1	17	-	TRBV9	TRBJ2-5	TGTGCCAGCAGCGTAGATTCGGGACAGGGGGTCAAAGAGACCCAGTACTTC	CASSVDSGQGVKETQYF
-	13	-	TRBV11-2	TRBJ1-5	TGTGCCAGCAGCTTAGTAGAAGATCAGCCCCAGCATTTT	CASSLVEDQPQHF
TRBD1	17	once	TRBV7-9	TRBJ2-6	TGTGCCAGCAGCTCTGGGACAGGAAACTCTGGGGCCAACGTCCTGACTTTC	CASSSGTGNSGANVLTF
-	14	-	TRBV4-3	TRBJ1-6	TGCGCCAGCAGCCAAGTGGCCGATAATTCACCCCTCCACTTT	CASSQVADNSPLHF
-	13	-	TRBV5-1	TRBJ2-5	TGCGCCAGCAGCTTGGGTGGGGGGGAGACCCAGTACTTC	CASSLGGGETQYF
-	13	-	TRBV2	TRBJ1-2	TGTGCCAGCAGTGAGGGCCCTAACTATGGCTACACCTTC	CASSEGPNYGYTF
-	13	-	TRBV5-6	TRBJ1-1	TGTGCCAGCAGCGTGACCCAGGGAACTGAAGCTTTCTTT	CASSVTQGTEAFF
-	13	-	TRBV5-6	TRBJ2-3	TGTGCCAGCAGCCTCAGGGGAGCAGATACGCAGTATTTT	CASSLRGADTQYF
TRBD1	15	-	TRBV5-4	TRBJ2-5	TGTGCCAGCAGCGGTGTGGGGAACAGGGGCGAGACCCAGTACTTC	CASSGVGNRGETQYF
-	11	-	TRBV20-1	TRBJ2-2	TGCAGAGCAGGGAACACCGGGGAGCTGTTTTTT	CRAGNTGELFF
-	14	-	TRBV6-5	TRBJ2-7	TGTGCCAGCGGTCCGCAGGGATTACCCTACGAGCAGTACTTC	CASGPQGLPYEQYF
-	13	once	TRBV19	TRBJ1-3	TGTGCCAGTAGTATCCTGTCTGGAAACACCATATATTTT	CASSILSGNTIYF
TRBD2	16	-	TRBV7-2	TRBJ2-3	TGTGCCAGCAGCTTTAGAGCGGGGGGGCGAGCAGATACGCAGTATTTT	CASSFRAGGRADTQYF
TRBD1	17	-	TRBV27	TRBJ1-3	TGTGCCAGCCCGGGACAGGGCCGGGGGAGCTCTGGAAACACCATATATTTT	CASPGQGRGSSGNTIYF
-	13	-	TRBV2	TRBJ2-7	TGTGCCAGCAGCGCGACTGCTCCCTACGAGCAGTACTTC	CASSATAPYEQYF
TRBD1	16	few	TRBV18	TRBJ1-5	TGTGCCAGCTCACCAAGGGACAGGGCTAGCAATCAGCCCCAGCATTTT	CASSPRDRASNQPQHF
-	13	few	TRBV7-6	TRBJ1-2	TGTGCCAGCAGCGCCACCCGCGCGGATGGCTACACCTTC	CASSATRADGYTF
-	12	-	TRBV2	TRBJ1-5	TGTGCCAGCAGTGAAGGGGGGGGGCCCCAGCATTTT	CASSEGGGPQHF
TRBD1	16	few	TRBV15	TRBJ2-3	TGTGCCACCAGCGATCCCCGGGACAGGGGAGCAGATACGCAGTATTTT	CATSDPRDRGADTQYF
TRBD1	14	-	TRBV6-6	TRBJ1-2	TGTGCCAGCAGTTCAACAGGGGACGGCTATGGCTACACCTTC	CASSSTGDGYGYTF
-	17	-	TRBV27	TRBJ2-5	TGTGCCAGCAGCCCCTTCCCTGCAACAGATCTACACGAGACCCAGTACTTC	CASSPFPATDLHETQYF
-	10	-	TRBV2	TRBJ2-4	TGTGCCAGCCAGGGGAACATTCAGTACTTC	CASQGNIQYF
-	14	-	TRBV7-9	TRBJ1-3	TGTGCCAGCAGCTTTCCCAGCTCTGGAAACACCATATATTTT	CASSFPSSGNTIYF
-	17	-	TRBV4-1	TRBJ2-1	TGCGCCAGCAGCCAAGATAAGGAGCTTCGCTCCTACAATGAGCAGTTCTTC	CASSQDKELRSYNEQFF
-	14	-	TRBV28	TRBJ1-1	TGTGCCAGCAGTTTGGGAGACTATCACACTGAAGCTTTCTTT	CASSLGDYHTEAFF
TRBD1	16	-	TRBV6-5	TRBJ1-5	TGTGCCAGCAGTTACCCAGACAGGGCTGGCAATCAGCCCCAGCATTTT	CASSYPDRAGNQPQHF
TRBD2	16	few	TRBV7-2	TRBJ2-3	TGTGCCAGCAGCTTAGAACTAGCGGGGCTCACAGATACGCAGTATTTT	CASSLELAGLTDTQYF
-	14	-	TRBV28	TRBJ1-5	TGTGCCAGCAGTTTATTCTCGGGGGACCAGCCCCAGCATTTT	CASSLFSGDQPQHF
-	14	-	TRBV7-2	TRBJ2-3	TGTGCCAGCAGCTTACCCTCGACTAGAAATACGCAGTATTTT	CASSLPSTRNTQYF
-	14	-	TRBV12-2	TRBJ1-2	TGTGCAAGTCGCTTCCAAGCTCTAGCCTATGGCTACACCTTC	CASRFQALAYGYTF
TRBD1	16	-	TRBV5-1	TRBJ1-1	TGCGCCAGCAGCCCCGGCGGACAGGGGGCCCTTGCTGAAGCTTTCTTT	CASSPGGQGALAEAFF
TRBD1	14	-	TRBV7-2	TRBJ2-7	TGTGCCAGCAGCTTAGGACAGGGCATGCCCGAGCAGTACTTC	CASSLGQGMPEQYF
-	15	once	TRBV19	TRBJ1-1	TGTGCCAGTAGTCCGGGGGGGGCCGGTAAGACTGAAGCTTTCTTT	CASSPGGAGKTEAFF
TRBD2	15	-	TRBV6-1	TRBJ2-1	TGTGCCAGCAGTGAAGAGCGGGGGGGCAGAAATGAGCAGTTCTTC	CASSEERGGRNEQFF
TRBD2	15	-	TRBV5-4	TRBJ2-2	TGTGCCAGCAGTTGGACTAGCGGGAACACCGGGGAGCTGTTTTTT	CASSWTSGNTGELFF